One and the same sample provided the 21 T cell receptor beta chains below, sequenced in a study of Graves' ophthalmopathy and Graves' hyperthyroidism. The authors amplified TCR beta CDR3 regions, and they did so from RNA transcripts for repertoire sequencing. RT-PCR with HTBI primers came first, then second-round multiplex PCR. TCRdb independently ran MiXCR on the multiplex PCR reads; one entry per CDR3 protein. The data hold 660,000 or so distinct CDR3 sequences, with about 38% observed a single time. What was sequenced was peripheral blood. The source is an adult man with Graves' ophthalmopathy.

The gene calls are TRBV7-9 and TRBJ1-1, with TRBD1 matching over 7 bases. The CDR3 contains 17 residues. Unmatched junction bases numbered 10, after V lost 0 bases and J lost 3 bases. Looked up from germline, CDR1 is SEHNR and CDR2 is FQNEAQ (reference sequence). The CDR3: CASSLASRRQGDTEAFF. CDR3 coding DNA: TGTGCCAGCAGCTTAGCCAGCCGGAGGCAGGGGGACACTGAAGCTTTCTTT.

Worth noting for this clonotype: An end of the junction does not agree with germline; a read error may underlie this. This chain joins TRBV10-3 and TRBJ1-1; a weak D match, TRBD1 (6 bases). The germline V gene has CDR1 ENHRY and CDR2 SYGVKD. This CDR3 region has 13 residues. In nucleotides, the CDR3 is TGTGCCAGCAGTGTAGGGGGGCTAGCTAAAGCTTTCTTT. This sequence encodes CASSVGGLAKAFF.

This clonotype appeared many times. V usage is TRBV29-1 and J usage is TRBJ1-2; D gene unclear. The CDR3 consists of 13 residues. Germline CDR1 and CDR2: SQVTM and ANQGSEA. V was shortened by 2 bases and J by 4 bases, with 11 bases between the two germline ends. The CDR3 nucleotides are TGCAGCGTTGAAACGTGGGGAACCTATGGCTACACCTTC. Encoded protein: CSVETWGTYGYTF.

Many counts were recorded for this clonotype. V usage is TRBV2 and J usage is TRBJ1-3; tentatively, D is TRBD1 (6 bases). Germline V gene lookup returns CDR1 SNHLY and CDR2 FYNNEI. The CDR3 runs 16 residues. The V and J ends lost 6 bases and 0 bases respectively, with 15 bases between them. Written as DNA, the CDR3 is TGTGCCAGCAGCTCACAGGGAGGACTCTCTGGAAACACCATATATTTT. Its translation is CASSSQGGLSGNTIYF.

On this clonotype itself: With a much larger clone just one base away, this may be a read error. The genes are TRBV7-9 and TRBJ2-2, with D tentatively TRBD2 (5 bases). The CDR3 runs 14 residues. Per germline, CDR1 SEHNR and CDR2 FQNEAQ (reference sequence). CDR3 sequence reads: CASSSTLYTGELLF. CDR3 bases: TGTGCCAGCAGTTCGACCTTATACACCGGGGAGCTGCTTTTT.

The gene calls are TRBV29-1 and TRBJ1-1; D may be TRBD1 (6 bases). V dropped 0 bases and J dropped 7 bases, with 15 bases sitting between them. CDR3 length equals 14 residues. The germline V gene encodes CDR1 SQVTM and CDR2 ANQGSEA. This chain's CDR3 is CSVEDPGRGSEAFF. In nucleotides, the CDR3 is TGCAGCGTTGAAGATCCAGGGAGGGGGAGTGAAGCTTTCTTT. The full variable domain, with the rest looked up from reference TRBV29-1 and TRBJ1-1, is SAVISQKPSRDICQRGTSLTIQCQVDSQVTMMFWYRQQPGQSLTLIATANQGSEATYESGFVIDKFPISRPNLTFSTLTVSNMSPEDSSIYLCSVEDPGRGSEAFFGQGTRLTVV.

This chain connects TRBV7-9 to TRBJ2-5; 12 bases are a match to TRBD2. Germline assignment: CDR1 SEHNR and CDR2 FQNEAQ (reference sequence). CDR3 length: 17 amino acids. V was clipped by 1 base and J by 4 bases; unmatched bases: 7. In DNA form, the CDR3 reads TGTGCCAGCAGCTTAGGGAGACTAGCGGGAGTAGGAGAGACCCAGTACTTC. Translation gives CASSLGRLAGVGETQYF.

This clonotype came up a few times. V usage is TRBV12-3 or TRBV12-4 and J usage is TRBJ1-1; possible D gene TRBD1, 6 bases. This CDR3 spans 13 amino acids. V lost 3 bases to trimming and J lost 6 bases, with 11 bases between them. The CDR3 bases are TGTGCCAGCAGTTTCGGCAGGGGCCCTGAAGCTTTCTTT. Amino acids: CASSFGRGPEAFF.

Ten or more counts support this clonotype. This chain joins TRBV5-1 and TRBJ2-5, with D tentatively TRBD2 (7 bases). Trimming pared 2 bases from V and 4 bases from J, leaving 15 bases between. The CDR3 totals 15 residues. CDR1 and CDR2 from the germline V gene are SGHRS and YFSETQ. The CDR3 bases are TGCGCCAGCAGCTTTCAAGGCGCGGGGGCAGAGACCCAGTACTTC. Encoded protein: CASSFQGAGAETQYF.

This clonotype has just one count. At one boundary the junction diverges from the germline segment, which might be a read error. This chain uses TRBV6-1 with TRBJ2-6; TRBD1 matches 7 bases. The CDR3 is 13 amino acids. CDR1 MNHNS and CDR2 SASEGT come from the germline V gene. In nucleotides, the CDR3 is TGTGCCATCAGTGACTCAGGGGGCAACGTCCTGACTTTC. This translates into CAISDSGGNVLTF.

The chain recombines TRBV19 with TRBJ1-1; no reliable D call. Germline V lookup: CDR1 LNHDA, CDR2 SQIVND (reference sequence). Trimming left V 6 bases short and J 0 bases short, with 11 bases between. CDR3 length: 14 residues. CDR3 in DNA: TGTGCCAGTAGGGACCTCCTAATGAACACTGAAGCTTTCTTT. Protein: CASRDLLMNTEAFF.

This clonotype has more than one count but fewer than ten. The V and J genes are TRBV5-1 and TRBJ2-5; maybe TRBD1 (6 bases). CDR1 is SGHRS, CDR2 YFSETQ, per germline. Trimming left V 2 bases short and J 1 base short, with 12 bases between. This CDR3 is 15 amino acids long. Here the CDR3 DNA reads TGCGCCAGCAGCTTAAACACAGGGACCCAAGAGACCCAGTACTTC. It codes for CASSLNTGTQETQYF. Filled out from reference TRBV5-1 and TRBJ2-5, the complete variable domain reads KAGVTQTPRYLIKTRGQQVTLSCSPISGHRSVSWYQQTPGQGLQFLFEYFSETQRNKGNFPGRFSGRQFSNSRSEMNVSTLELGDSALYLCASSLNTGTQETQYFGPGTRLLVL.

The chain employs TRBV7-3 and TRBJ2-7, with 13 bases identical to TRBD2. After removal of 2 bases from V and 5 bases from J, the junction contained 3 bases not matched to a gene. Germline CDR1 is SGHTA and CDR2 is FQGTGA. The length of the CDR3 is 15 residues. CDR3 in DNA: TGTGCCAGCAGCTTAGGGACTAGCGGGGTGAACGAGCAGTACTTC. This gives the protein CASSLGTSGVNEQYF.

This clonotype was detected many times. This chain connects TRBV2 to TRBJ2-2, with D possibly matching TRBD2 (6 bases). V lost 0 bases and J 3 bases, leaving 8 bases between the germline ends. CDR1 SNHLY and CDR2 FYNNEI come from the germline V gene. This CDR3 has 15 residues. This CDR3 reads CASSEAGGHTGELFF. The CDR3 DNA reads as TGTGCCAGCAGTGAAGCGGGAGGCCACACCGGGGAGCTGTTTTTT.

The gene calls are TRBV10-3 and TRBJ1-2; D is ambiguous. CDR3 length: 12 residues. Looked up from germline, CDR1 is ENHRY and CDR2 is SYGVKD. V gave up 6 bases and J gave up 8 bases, with 13 bases separating them. CDR3 nucleotides: TGTGCCATCAGAGTGGAAGAATTCGGCTACACCTTC. This codes for CAIRVEEFGYTF.

This clonotype was detected many times. J is TRBJ1-3 and V is TRBV9; perhaps TRBD1 as D (6 bases). Germline V gene sequence: CDR1 SGDLS, CDR2 YYNGEE. The CDR3 is made up of 15 amino acids. V was trimmed by 4 bases and J by 2 bases, leaving 13 bases between them. The CDR3 loop is CASSPRGGPGNTIYF. The CDR3 coding sequence is TGTGCCAGCAGCCCTAGGGGGGGGCCTGGAAACACCATATATTTT.

V gene TRBV6-4 combines with J gene TRBJ2-6, with D hard to call. There are 16 residues in the CDR3. In germline, CDR1 is MRHNA, CDR2 SNTAGT. V shed 4 bases and J shed 0 bases, with 10 bases lying between them. The CDR3 protein is CASSGLDVSGANVLTF. CDR3 coding DNA: TGTGCCAGCAGTGGCTTGGATGTCTCTGGGGCCAACGTCCTGACTTTC.

V usage is TRBV5-1 and J usage is TRBJ1-1; D is perhaps TRBD1 (6 bases). The V end was cut by 0 bases, the J end by 10 bases, with 16 bases between. Germline CDR1 SGHRS, CDR2 YFSETQ. CDR3 length: 14 residues. The CDR3 loop is CASSLAGARGGAFF. As DNA, the CDR3 is TGCGCCAGCAGCTTGGCGGGGGCGCGAGGTGGAGCTTTCTTT.

As regards this clonotype: A much larger clone differs by one base, so this may be a read error. The V gene is TRBV20-1, the J gene TRBJ2-5; 11 nucleotides line up with TRBD2. CDR1 is DFQATT and CDR2 is SNEGSKA in the germline V gene (reference sequence). V was clipped by 2 bases and J by 5 bases; unmatched bases: 4. This CDR3 is built from 14 residues. The CDR3: CSARTSGSRETQYF. Written as DNA, the CDR3 is TGCAGTGCTAGAACTAGCGGGAGTCGGGAGACCCAGTACTTC.

Many counts were recorded for this clonotype. The chain joins TRBV5-6 to TRBJ2-7; the match to TRBD1 covers 10 bases. This CDR3 spans 13 amino acids. Trimming cost V 1 base and J 6 bases; bases outside gene matches: 1. Per germline, CDR1 SGHDT and CDR2 YYEEEE. CDR3 loop: CASSLWDRGEQYF. The CDR3 DNA follows: TGTGCCAGCAGCTTGTGGGACAGGGGCGAGCAGTACTTC.

V and J are TRBV29-1 and TRBJ1-1; D not certain. CDR1 is SQVTM and CDR2 is ANQGSEA in the germline V gene. CDR3 length: 12 amino acids. Trimming took 4 bases from V and 3 from J, leaving 9 bases between them. The CDR3: CSVARRHTEAFF. The DNA of the CDR3 is TGCAGCGTTGCTCGGCGGCACACTGAAGCTTTCTTT.